This TCR beta chain comes out of a study of T cells after yellow fever vaccination. Whole-study context: Some fractions had low cell numbers, and these were prepared with SMART-Seq v4 Ultra Low Input.

This clonotype was seen repeatedly, ten times or more. After removal of 3 bases from V and 0 bases from J, the junction contained 5 bases not matched to a gene. The length of the CDR3 is 16 residues. Germline assignment: CDR1 ENHRY and CDR2 SYGVKD. Production of TCR cDNA was by 5'RACE template switching, which also added a universal primer site and UMIs. TCRdb fed the 5' RACE reads into MiXCR, producing one record per CDR3 protein. The profile covers roughly 150,000 distinct CDR3 sequences, with roughly 8.2% appearing a single time and less than 0.95% taken by the ten largest. V and J are TRBV10-3 and TRBJ1-1; 9 bases map to TRBD1. The source is a man aged 25 to 45 who received the YFV17D yellow fever vaccine. The sequenced sample was CD4+ T cells sorted from PBMCs, obtained 5 days after the yellow fever booster vaccination. The CDR3 DNA is TGTGCCATCAGTGATAATGGACAGGGGATGAACACTGAAGCTTTCTTT. As protein: CAISDNGQGMNTEAFF.